Sequencing of this T cell receptor (beta chain) was carried out in a study of beta chain features in type 1 diabetes. Study background: Age, gender, cell numbers and subset yield matched between patients and controls.

Study-wide results and caveats: All four CD4+ subsets of Type 1 diabetes patients contained TCRB CDR3s that were moderately but significantly shorter. The similarity of naive, central memory and Treg TCRB repertoires appeared greater among patients than among healthy donors. Fewer junction insertions and more nucleotide deletions appeared in type 1 diabetes patients.

Germline CDR1 reads MDHEN; CDR2 reads SYDVKM. The CDR3 runs 14 residues. V lost 4 bases, J lost 8 bases, and 15 bases lay in between. In all sorted populations, purity surpassed 98%. The sample holds one count of this clone. Its specificity is not known. TCRB transcripts that were expressed got sequenced, as all of the isolated RNA had been reverse transcribed. This table comes from immunoSEQ multiplex PCR, and its TCRdb copy is limited to in-frame clones, with some not included. The table has some 45,000 clones, roughly 70% seen once. The clonotype originates from a woman younger than 30 with type 1 diabetes. The V and J genes are TRBV28 and TRBJ2-1; D call uncertain. The sample was Tregs from blood. The CDR3 DNA follows: TGTGCCAGCAGTTCGTCGGCCTCGAGGCATGAGCAGTTCTTC. The encoded protein is CASSSSASRHEQFF.